These 3 T cell receptor beta chains share one sample of origin, sequenced in a study of blood T cell repertoires in COVID-19. Assay: immunoSEQ multiplex PCR; the TCRdb copy retains only in-frame clones and omits some. The repertoire has 150,000 to 200,000 clones, 82% of them found once; the top ten carry 4.5% to 5.5%. Sequencing was carried out using peripheral blood. These receptors were obtained from a woman aged 25 to 39 with acute or convalescent COVID-19.

The chain recombines TRBV27 with TRBJ1-5; tentative D call: TRBD1 (6 bases). V lost 5 bases and J lost 3, with 11 bases in between. CDR3 size: 14 residues. Germline V lookup: CDR1 MNHEY, CDR2 SMNVEV (reference sequence). The CDR3 coding sequence is TGTGCCAGCAGTCAAGGACAGTACAATCAGCCCCAGCATTTT. It encodes CASSQGQYNQPQHF.

The rearrangement joins TRBV30 to TRBJ2-5, with D tentatively TRBD1 (6 bases). Trimming cost V 5 bases and J 5 bases, with 12 bases left between them. The V gene's germline CDR1 is GTSNPN and CDR2 SVGIG (reference sequence). This CDR3 has 12 amino acids. The CDR3 reads CAWQGFRETQYF. For the CDR3, the DNA is TGTGCCTGGCAGGGGTTCCGGGAGACCCAGTACTTC.

CDR3 DNA sequence: TGTGCCAGCAGTTATGGGGGCCCTGGGGAAAAACTGTTTTTT. Translation gives CASSYGGPGEKLFF. This chain joins TRBV27 and TRBJ1-4; possibly TRBD1 for D (6 bases). V was cut by 4 bases and J by 8 bases, with 14 bases left in between. Looked up from germline, CDR1 is MNHEY and CDR2 is SMNVEV (reference sequence). There are 14 residues in the CDR3.